Included here is one TCR beta chain sequence, with context. These data are taken from a study of long-term antiretroviral therapy in people with HIV. Sequencing relied on immunoSEQ assay v3.0, run at survey level. Assay: immunoSEQ multiplex PCR; the TCRdb copy retains only in-frame clones and omits some. The data contain over 35,000 clones, 80% of them singletons. The V gene's germline CDR1 is SGHVS and CDR2 FQNEAQ. The junction had 8 bases not matched to a gene; V was cut back by 5 bases and J by 4 bases. The CDR3 is made up of 16 amino acids. The chain carries TRBV7-8 and TRBJ2-2; 9 bases match TRBD2. This specimen consisted of unsorted PBMCs, obtained 3.4 years after starting antiretroviral therapy. This clonotype originated in a man aged 25 to 45 with HIV. The CDR3 sequence: CASSTGLAGGTGELFF. In DNA form, the CDR3 reads TGTGCCAGCAGCACGGGACTAGCTGGGGGCACCGGGGAGCTGTTTTTT.